The 18 T cell receptor beta chains below come from one sample, sequenced in a study of CXCR3-negative and CXCR3-positive naive CD8 T cells. All TRB cDNA libraries came from 5' RACE performed with UMI labels. Reanalyzing the 5' RACE reads, TCRdb keeps one entry per CDR3 protein, without DNA. The sample totals around 60,000 distinct CDR3 sequences. Sample: naive CXCR3- CD8+ T cells from blood. Subset here: CD45RO-CCR7+CD27+CD95- naive CD8+ T cells lacking CXCR3 (TNR3-). The receptors were gathered from a human donor in good health. Some clones in this sample may be carry-over from other donors' samples.

This chain links TRBV12-5 with TRBJ1-4. The CDR3 is 18 amino acids. Germline CDR1 reads LGHNT; CDR2 reads FRNRAP. CDR3 sequence reads: CASGLVLNDRALPPKLFF.

This rearrangement joins TRBV4-2 to TRBJ2-1; absent DNA, TCRdb's TRBD1 call cannot be checked. The CDR3 consists of 17 residues. Per germline, CDR1 LGHNA and CDR2 YNFKEQ. The chain's CDR3 is CASSQDRDSGEMNEQFF.

The genes are TRBV7-8 and TRBJ1-5; TCRdb returns TRBD1, unconfirmable since there is no DNA. The CDR3 totals 14 residues. CDR1 is SGHVS and CDR2 is FQNEAQ in the germline V gene. The CDR3 sequence: CADRDRYSNQPQHF.

This chain joins TRBV7-9 and TRBJ2-2; there is no DNA to check the TCRdb D call of TRBD1. CDR1 SEHNR and CDR2 FQNEAQ come from the germline V gene (reference sequence). CDR3 length: 16 residues. The CDR3 is CASRSDRVHGAGELFF.

The chain uses TRBV7-9 and TRBJ2-7; as DNA is missing, the TRBD2 call by TCRdb cannot be tested. This CDR3 spans 15 amino acids. The germline V gene has CDR1 SEHNR and CDR2 FQNEAQ (reference sequence). CDR3: CASSFGGALPYEQYF.

The chain joins TRBV27 to TRBJ2-1; TCRdb's D gene call, TRBD2, goes unchecked for lack of DNA. The CDR3 extends over 17 amino acids. CDR1 and CDR2 from the germline V gene are MNHEY and SMNVEV (reference sequence). The CDR3 loop reads CASSPGLVEGSYNEQFF.

The V gene is TRBV20-1, the J gene TRBJ2-7; TCRdb's D call, TRBD1, is unchecked because there is no DNA. CDR1 is DFQATT and CDR2 is SNEGSKA in the germline V gene (reference sequence). This CDR3 comprises 13 residues. CDR3 residues: CSATPKGRYEQYF.

The V gene is TRBV9, the J gene TRBJ2-7; TCRdb lists TRBD1, though no DNA is available to test this call. The CDR3 totals 16 residues. Per germline, CDR1 SGDLS and CDR2 YYNGEE. The CDR3 sequence: CASSVAVGGAFYEQYF.

The chain recombines TRBV4-3 with TRBJ2-7; TCRdb's assignment of TRBD1 cannot be checked, as there is no DNA. This CDR3 is 15 amino acids long. Germline V gives CDR1 LGHNA, CDR2 YSLEER. This chain's CDR3 is CASSQSTGDFYEQYF.

The chain uses TRBV29-1 and TRBJ2-2; with no DNA, the TCRdb D assignment of TRBD1 cannot be verified. The CDR3 runs to 15 residues. The germline V gene encodes CDR1 SQVTM and CDR2 ANQGSEA. CDR3 protein: CSVERGGPNTGELFF.

This sequence joins TRBV29-1 and TRBJ2-1; TCRdb lists TRBD1, though no DNA is available to test this call. CDR1 SQVTM and CDR2 ANQGSEA come from the germline V gene. The CDR3 sequence is 12 residues long. The CDR3 here is CSDLGQGDEQFF.

V is TRBV7-2 and J is TRBJ1-6. This CDR3 has 12 residues. From germline, CDR1 is SGHTA and CDR2 FQGNSA. The CDR3 reads CASSLGDVTPRF. Full variable domain (outside the CDR3, taken from reference TRBV7-2 and TRBJ1-6): GAGVSQSPSNKVTEKGKDVELRCDPISGHTALYWYRQSLGQGLEFLIYFQGNSAPDKSGLPSDRFSAERTGGSVSTLTIQRTQQEDSAVYLCASSLGDVTPRFGNGTRLTVT.

This sequence joins TRBV29-1 and TRBJ2-1; checking the TCRdb D call of TRBD1 is not possible without DNA. Germline CDR1 is SQVTM and CDR2 is ANQGSEA. The CDR3 is 16 amino acids. The CDR3 spells CSVEVNVGTKYNEQFF.

The J gene is TRBJ2-1, the V gene TRBV29-1; the D call from TCRdb, TRBD2, cannot be confirmed without DNA. Germline loops: CDR1 SQVTM, CDR2 ANQGSEA. This CDR3 is built from 16 residues. The CDR3 region is CSVEGMGESSYNEQFF.

CDR3 sequence: CASSLGGHLSYNEQFF. The chain couples TRBV7-3 to TRBJ2-1; TCRdb's D call of TRBD1 is untestable without DNA. The CDR3 runs to 16 residues. CDR1 and CDR2 (germline): SGHTA, FQGTGA.

This chain joins TRBV6-2 or TRBV6-3 and TRBJ2-5. CDR1 MNHEY and CDR2 SVGEGT come from the germline V gene. This CDR3 is built from 14 residues. The CDR3 region is CASNEWTVAETQYF.

The chain recombines TRBV7-7 with TRBJ2-7; checking the TCRdb D call of TRBD1 is not possible without DNA. CDR1 and CDR2 (germline): SSHAT, FNYEAQ (reference sequence). The CDR3 is 14 amino acids. The CDR3 sequence: CASSLAAGHYEQYF.

V usage is TRBV9 and J usage is TRBJ1-3; TCRdb picks TRBD1, but there is no DNA to check that call. The germline V gene has CDR1 SGDLS and CDR2 YYNGEE. CDR3 length: 15 residues. The CDR3 region is CASSAGQVGGNTIYF.